This T cell receptor beta chain was observed in a study of CD8 T cells in ankylosing spondylitis. Study-wide results and limits: What seemed typical of ankylosing spondylitis blood was a TCR beta motif built from fewer than ten highly homologous variants. Relatively scarce in peripheral blood, disease-linked clones were CD8+. There was reportedly significant enrichment of clones that were disease-linked in matched ankylosing spondylitis synovial fluid.

This clonotype was seen once. The antigen remains unidentified. The CDR3 sequence is 18 residues long. V was trimmed by 5 bases and J by 2 bases, leaving 24 bases between them. Germline V CDR1 and CDR2: KGHDR, SFDVKD. Generation of TCR beta libraries employed quantitative 5'-RACE incorporating molecular barcodes. Using its own MiXCR run on the 5' RACE reads, TCRdb lists one record per CDR3 protein. The sample carries 300,000 to 350,000 distinct CDR3 sequences, around 20% recorded once. The chain recombines TRBV24-1 with TRBJ2-7; perhaps TRBD1 as D (6 bases). The sequenced sample consisted of blood, either unsorted or a sorted T cell fraction (not recorded which). This clonotype originated in a female donor with ankylosing spondylitis or in good health (not recorded which). In nucleotides, the CDR3 is TGTGCCACCAGTGCCCCCATAGGGGGAAGGAAAAGAGCCTACGAGCAGTACTTC. This codes for CATSAPIGGRKRAYEQYF.